The sequence of this T cell receptor beta chain was determined in a study of low-dose radiotherapy and immunotherapy resistance in tumors. On the study more broadly: Every two weeks, cyclophosphamide 200 mg/m2 was infused one day before radiation plus immunotherapy.

Alpha and beta chains were covered, as first-strand cDNA relied on TRAV- and TRBV-specific primers. It was with a constant-region primer and a V-primer adapter that TCRs were amplified over around 20 PCR cycles. TCRdb re-called the reads through MiXCR, storing one row per CDR3 protein. Of just over 90,000 distinct CDR3 sequences in the sample, 20% to 25% were seen once. The germline V gene has CDR1 SGHRS and CDR2 YFSETQ. There are 13 residues in the CDR3. V was shortened by 2 bases and J by 10 bases, with 13 bases between the two germline ends. Regarding time point: after trial treatment. This sample's treatment: LDRT plus nivolumab, ipilimumab, low-dose cyclophosphamide and aspirin (RACIN trial). This clonotype was recorded at least ten times.

The chain carries TRBV5-1 and TRBJ2-1; possibly TRBD2 for D (5 bases). This clonotype was obtained from a female donor with ovarian cancer. The sample here was PBMCs, taken after low-dose radiotherapy plus immunotherapy. The DNA of the CDR3 is TGCGCCAGCAGCTTACTTCCGGACTTGGAGCAGTTCTTC. It specifies CASSLLPDLEQFF.